Sequencing of this TCR beta chain was carried out in a study of a mutant IDH1 vaccine in newly diagnosed glioma. The data were produced by immunoSEQ multiplex PCR, yet TCRdb's version contains in-frame clones alone and is incomplete. The table shows tens of thousands of clones, with roughly 77% occurring only once. Sample time point: week 47, end of study. Every vaccination contained 300 ug of the mutant IDH1 20-mer peptide and was paired with topical imiquimod. V was clipped by 1 base and J by 8 bases; unmatched bases: 6. CDR1 is SGHVS, CDR2 FQNEAQ, per germline. This CDR3 is built from 15 residues. This clone was observed a few times. Its antigen is undetermined.

Material: PBMCs, obtained from a glioma patient whose treatment included an IDH1 peptide vaccine. The sequence was collected from a man in his forties with glioma. The chain links TRBV7-8 to TRBJ2-1; 9 bases fit TRBD2. CDR3 nucleotides: TGTGCCAGCAGCTTAGGAGGAGCGGGAGGCTATGAGCAGTTCTTC. It is translated as CASSLGGAGGYEQFF. Together with reference TRBV7-8 and TRBJ2-1, the CDR3 gives the full variable domain: GAGVSQSPRYKVAKRGQDVALRCDPISGHVSLFWYQQALGQGPEFLTYFQNEAQLDKSGLPSDRFFAERPEGSVSTLKIQRTQQEDSAVYLCASSLGGAGGYEQFFGPGTRLTVL.